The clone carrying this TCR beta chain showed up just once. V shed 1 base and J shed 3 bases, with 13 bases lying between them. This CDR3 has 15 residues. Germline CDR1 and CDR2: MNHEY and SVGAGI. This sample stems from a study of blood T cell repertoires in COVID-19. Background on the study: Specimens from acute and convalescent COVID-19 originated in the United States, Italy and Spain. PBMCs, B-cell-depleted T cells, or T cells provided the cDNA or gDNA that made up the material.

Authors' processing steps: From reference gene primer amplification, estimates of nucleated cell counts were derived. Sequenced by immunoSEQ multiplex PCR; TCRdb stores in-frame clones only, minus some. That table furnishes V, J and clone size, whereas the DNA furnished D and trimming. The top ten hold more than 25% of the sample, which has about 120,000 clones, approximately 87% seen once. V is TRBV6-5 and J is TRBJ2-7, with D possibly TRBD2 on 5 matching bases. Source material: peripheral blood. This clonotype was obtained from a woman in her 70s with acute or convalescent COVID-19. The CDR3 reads CASSYWAGSYYEQYF. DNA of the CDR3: TGTGCCAGCAGTTACTGGGCGGGCAGCTACTACGAGCAGTACTTC.